What follows are 28 T cell receptor beta chains derived from one specimen sequenced in a study of cytomegalovirus exposure and HLA in healthy donors. PCR primers comprised 60 Vbeta and 13 Jbeta primers. TCRdb's table, derived via immunoSEQ multiplex PCR, lists solely in-frame clones and lacks some. This sample carries under 200,000 clones, almost 85% of them seen once, and the ten largest clones take more than 0.35%. The sequencing sample was made of PBMCs. These receptors all come from a boy aged 2 to 9 in good health and CMV-seronegative.

Concerning this clone: The junction differs from germline at one of its ends, possibly a read error. This chain links TRBV29-1 with TRBJ2-1; TRBD1 matches 7 bases. The CDR3 loop spans 11 amino acids. Looked up from germline, CDR1 is SQVTM and CDR2 is ANQGSEA. CDR3 in DNA: TGCGGCGTTCAAGCGACAGGGGAGCAGTTCTTC. Translation: CGVQATGEQFF.

The genes are TRBV4-2 and TRBJ2-2; TRBD2 agrees at 8 bases. The CDR3 extends over 16 amino acids. J lost 6 bases, V lost 4 bases, and 10 bases had no gene match. Looked up from germline, CDR1 is LGHNA and CDR2 is YNFKEQ. CDR3 coding DNA: TGTGCCAGCAGCCCCAGCGGGAGTACCCCCCCCGGGGAGCTGTTTTTT. This sequence encodes CASSPSGSTPPGELFF.

This clone showed up just a few times. The gene calls are TRBV10-1 and TRBJ2-1, with TRBD2 identical over 15 bases. This CDR3 has 15 amino acids. Germline V gene sequence: CDR1 WNHNN, CDR2 SYGVQD (reference sequence). After removal of 4 bases from V and 7 bases from J, the junction contained 2 bases not matched to a gene. CDR3 loop: CASSGGLAGGNEQFF. As DNA, the CDR3 is TGCGCCAGCAGTGGGGGACTAGCGGGAGGAAATGAGCAGTTCTTC.

On this clone itself: Other nucleotide sequences in the sample specify the same CDR3. The chain combines TRBV18 with TRBJ1-1; D unresolved. Germline CDR1 KGHSH, CDR2 LQKENI. This CDR3 has 13 residues. Trimming removed 3 bases from V and 1 base from J, with 6 bases in between. This CDR3 reads CASSPTGNTEAFF. In nucleotides, the CDR3 is TGTGCCAGCTCACCGACTGGGAACACTGAAGCTTTCTTT.

V usage is TRBV10-2 and J usage is TRBJ2-5; no firm D call. The CDR3 is 12 amino acids. Germline loops: CDR1 WSHSY, CDR2 SAAADI. V was shortened by 5 bases and J by 6 bases, with 10 bases between the two germline ends. CDR3 amino acids: CASSSLIQTQYF. The CDR3 DNA is TGCGCCAGCAGTTCCCTTATTCAGACCCAGTACTTC.

About this clone: One end of the junction is discordant with germline, which a read error may explain. CDR3 bases: TGTGCCAGCAGCGTCGGGAGGGGAGGATACTTC. The encoded protein is CASSVGRGGYF. The genes are TRBV9 and TRBJ1-2, with a weak D call TRBD1 (5 bases). The CDR3 runs to 11 residues. The germline V gene has CDR1 SGDLS and CDR2 YYNGEE.

This clone was seen a handful of times. The chain is built from TRBV6-1 and TRBJ2-7, with TRBD1 matching over 9 bases. The CDR3 covers 17 residues. Germline V gives CDR1 MNHNS, CDR2 SASEGT. V lost 1 base to trimming and J lost 3 bases; unmatched junction nucleotides: 10. The CDR3 protein is CASSEDVNGTGLYEQYF. The DNA for the CDR3 is TGTGCCAGCAGTGAAGACGTTAATGGGACAGGGCTCTACGAGCAGTACTTC.

The chain combines TRBV4-1 with TRBJ2-6, with a tentative D call TRBD1 (6 bases). Trimming cost V 2 bases and J 0 bases, with 11 bases left between them. The germline V gene encodes CDR1 MGHRA and CDR2 YSYEKL. This CDR3 is 17 amino acids long. The CDR3 loop reads CASSQRDTGSGANVLTF. For the CDR3, the DNA is TGCGCCAGCAGCCAACGGGACACGGGCTCTGGGGCCAACGTCCTGACTTTC.

The chain employs TRBV6-1 and TRBJ1-2, with a weak D call TRBD1 (5 bases). Germline CDR1 and CDR2: MNHNS and SASEGT. The CDR3 totals 13 residues. Trimming took 0 bases from V and 3 from J, leaving 5 bases between them. CDR3 sequence reads: CASSEAGDYGYTF. CDR3 DNA: TGTGCCAGCAGTGAAGCAGGGGACTATGGCTACACCTTC.

CDR3: CASSLGLTPTEAFF. In DNA, the CDR3 is TGCGCCAGCAGCTTGGGACTTACCCCCACTGAAGCTTTCTTT. The chain links TRBV5-1 to TRBJ1-1; D remains ambiguous. The CDR3 sequence is 14 residues long. Trimming took 0 bases from V and 4 from J, leaving 10 bases between them. Germline CDR1 is SGHRS and CDR2 is YFSETQ.

The V and J genes are TRBV11-2 and TRBJ1-2, with D possibly matching TRBD1 (5 bases). V lost 3 bases and J 2 bases, leaving 7 bases between the germline ends. Germline CDR1 is SGHAT and CDR2 is FQNNGV. The CDR3 contains 13 residues. The CDR3 DNA follows: TGTGCCAGCAGCTTCGGGGGGAACTATGGCTACACCTTC. Its protein product is CASSFGGNYGYTF.

The CDR3 protein is CASSSGTGPGANEKLFF. CDR3 sequence (DNA): TGTGCCAGCAGCTCCGGGACAGGGCCGGGCGCTAATGAAAAACTGTTTTTT. This chain uses TRBV5-8 with TRBJ1-4; 9 bases line up with TRBD1. Germline V gene data show CDR1 as SGHTS and CDR2 as YDEGEE. This CDR3 is built from 17 residues. Trimming at V came to 3 bases and at J to 3 bases, leaving 9 bases not matched to a gene. The whole variable domain, filled in from reference TRBV5-8 and TRBJ1-4, reads EAGVTQSPTHLIKTRGQQATLRCSPISGHTSVYWYQQALGLGLQFLLWYDEGEERNRGNFPPRFSGRQFPNYSSELNVNALELEDSALYLCASSSGTGPGANEKLFFGSGTQLSVL.

The chain joins TRBV28 to TRBJ1-5; 8 positions agree with TRBD1. The ends lost 7 bases at V and 6 bases at J; junction bases unmatched: 5. The CDR3 runs to 13 residues. Looked up from germline, CDR1 is MDHEN and CDR2 is SYDVKM. CDR3 sequence reads: CASISRGLQPQHF. In DNA, the CDR3 is TGTGCCAGCATCTCCAGGGGGCTTCAGCCCCAGCATTTT. The full variable domain, with the rest looked up from reference TRBV28 and TRBJ1-5, is DVKVTQSSRYLVKRTGEKVFLECVQDMDHENMFWYRQDPGLGLRLIYFSYDVKMKEKGDIPEGYSVSREKKERFSLILESASTNQTSMYLCASISRGLQPQHFGDGTRLSIL.

This clone was counted a few times. At one boundary the junction diverges from the germline segment, which might be a read error. The chain uses TRBV6-1 and TRBJ2-7, with 8 positions matching TRBD1. The CDR3 totals 13 residues. Germline values: CDR1 MNHNS, CDR2 SASEGT. The CDR3 DNA follows: TGTGCCAGCAGTGAATTGACCCCGGGACAGGTGGACTTC. It encodes CASSELTPGQVDF.

The rearrangement links TRBV4-1 to TRBJ2-5, with 9 bases that match TRBD1. This CDR3 contains 18 residues. The V gene's germline CDR1 is MGHRA and CDR2 YSYEKL. V trimming: 1 base; J trimming: 2 bases; junction bases outside the gene matches: 11. The CDR3 protein is CASSQVEQGANYQETQYF. The CDR3 DNA sequence: TGCGCCAGCAGCCAAGTTGAACAGGGGGCCAACTATCAAGAGACCCAGTACTTC.

The V gene is TRBV7-2, the J gene TRBJ2-7; maybe TRBD1 (5 bases). Germline V gives CDR1 SGHTA, CDR2 FQGNSA. This CDR3 has 15 amino acids. V was cut by 5 bases and J by 6 bases, with 20 bases left in between. The DNA of the CDR3 is TGTGCCAGCAGCCCCCGTACGTACCCTAGGGGCGAGCAGTACTTC. Translated: CASSPRTYPRGEQYF.

The chain has TRBV14 and TRBJ2-1, with 10 bases fitting TRBD2. Trimming removed 4 bases from V and 4 bases from J; junction bases left unmatched: 10. Germline CDR1 and CDR2: SGHDN and FVKESK. The CDR3 is 17 amino acids. The CDR3 region is CASSPRERLAGYNEQFF. The CDR3, as DNA: TGTGCCAGCAGCCCTAGAGAAAGACTAGCGGGTTACAATGAGCAGTTCTTC.

V gene TRBV5-1 combines with J gene TRBJ1-2; 11 nucleotides agree with TRBD1. Unmatched junction bases numbered 2, after V lost 0 bases and J lost 4 bases. The CDR3 contains 15 residues. Germline V gives CDR1 SGHRS, CDR2 YFSETQ. The CDR3 bases are TGCGCCAGCAGCTTGGGGACAGGGGGCACCTATGGCTACACCTTC. Protein: CASSLGTGGTYGYTF.

The gene calls are TRBV5-6 and TRBJ2-1; 13 bases match TRBD2. Germline V CDR1 and CDR2: SGHDT, YYEEEE. Trimming removed 3 bases from V and 10 bases from J; junction bases left unmatched: 7. The CDR3 covers 15 residues. The CDR3 sequence: CASSWTSGSLNEQFF. The CDR3 DNA sequence: TGTGCCAGCAGCTGGACTAGCGGGAGCTTAAACGAGCAGTTCTTC.

The chain links TRBV5-1 to TRBJ2-7; 11 nucleotides match TRBD1. This CDR3 contains 14 residues. Germline V gene sequence: CDR1 SGHRS, CDR2 YFSETQ. V lost 3 bases, J lost 2 bases, and 1 base stayed unmatched. CDR3 nucleotide sequence: TGCGCCAGCAGCTGGACAGGGGGCGCCTACGAGCAGTACTTC. Translated: CASSWTGGAYEQYF. Filled out from reference TRBV5-1 and TRBJ2-7, the complete variable domain reads KAGVTQTPRYLIKTRGQQVTLSCSPISGHRSVSWYQQTPGQGLQFLFEYFSETQRNKGNFPGRFSGRQFSNSRSEMNVSTLELGDSALYLCASSWTGGAYEQYFGPGTRLTVT.

The chain joins TRBV28 to TRBJ2-1, with TRBD2 identical over 9 bases. The CDR3 is 15 amino acids. The trim removed 2 bases at V and 7 bases at J, leaving 6 bases unmatched. Germline V gene data show CDR1 as MDHEN and CDR2 as SYDVKM. The CDR3 loop is CASSLREAGGNEQFF. In DNA, the CDR3 is TGTGCCAGCAGTTTAAGAGAAGCGGGAGGAAATGAGCAGTTCTTC.

The chain uses TRBV7-9 and TRBJ1-1, with D perhaps matching TRBD1 (6 bases). Deletions cut 6 bases from V and 6 bases from J, with 11 bases between. CDR1 and CDR2 from the germline V gene are SEHNR and FQNEAQ (reference sequence). The CDR3 contains 12 residues. This CDR3 is CASRNREAEAFF. The CDR3 DNA reads as TGTGCCAGCAGGAACAGGGAAGCTGAAGCTTTCTTT.

The V call is TRBV15, the J call TRBJ2-1; 8 bases are a match to TRBD2. With 3 bases clipped from V and 14 bases from J, the junction kept 3 bases outside the gene matches. The CDR3 spans 11 residues. Germline CDR1 LNHNV, CDR2 YYDKDF (reference sequence). In DNA, the CDR3 is TGTGCCACCAGCAGTGGGACTAGAAAGTTCTTC. This translates into CATSSGTRKFF.

The chain joins TRBV2 to TRBJ1-4; 7 bases agree with TRBD1. This CDR3 has 15 residues. CDR1 is SNHLY and CDR2 is FYNNEI in the germline V gene. The J segment lost 7 bases and the V segment lost 3 bases, leaving 8 bases of the junction unmatched. The CDR3 sequence is CASSEGDSFGEKLFF. CDR3 bases: TGTGCCAGCAGTGAGGGGGACAGTTTCGGTGAAAAACTGTTTTTT.

This clone appeared once. This chain uses TRBV29-1 with TRBJ1-5, with D perhaps matching TRBD1 (5 bases). The V gene lost 6 bases and the J gene lost 9 bases, with 15 bases spanning the gap. Germline CDR1 and CDR2: SQVTM and ANQGSEA. The CDR3 contains 12 residues. DNA for the CDR3: TGCAGCGTCTGGGGGGGTCTGGGGCCCCAGCATTTT. Translating gives CSVWGGLGPQHF.

The chain carries TRBV7-3 and TRBJ2-2; no clear D gene. The germline V gene encodes CDR1 SGHTA and CDR2 FQGTGA. CDR3 length: 15 residues. V shed 1 base and J shed 4 bases, with 10 bases lying between them. CDR3 loop: CASSLNGYFTGELFF. Here the CDR3 DNA reads TGTGCCAGCAGCTTAAATGGTTACTTCACCGGGGAGCTGTTTTTT.

The V call is TRBV29-1, the J call TRBJ2-7, with 7 positions matching TRBD2. Germline loops: CDR1 SQVTM, CDR2 ANQGSEA. J gave up 3 bases and V 6 bases, and 17 bases lay outside the gene matches. The CDR3 runs to 16 residues. CDR3 bases: TGCAGCGTAGCGGGACGGGGGGACGGCCCCCTCTACGAGCAGTACTTC. This gives the protein CSVAGRGDGPLYEQYF.

The chain is built from TRBV18 and TRBJ2-7; no clear D gene. This CDR3 region has 13 residues. CDR1 and CDR2 from the germline V gene are KGHSH and LQKENI. V lost 0 bases, J lost 2 bases, and 5 bases lay in between. The CDR3 reads CASSPPTPYEQYF. The CDR3 DNA is TGTGCCAGCTCACCACCGACTCCCTACGAGCAGTACTTC.